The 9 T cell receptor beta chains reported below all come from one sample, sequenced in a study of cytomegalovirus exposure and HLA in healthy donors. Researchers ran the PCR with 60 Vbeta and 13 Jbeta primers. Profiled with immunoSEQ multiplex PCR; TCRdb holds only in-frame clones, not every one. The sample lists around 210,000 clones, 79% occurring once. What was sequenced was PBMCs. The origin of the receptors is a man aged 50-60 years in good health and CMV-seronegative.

This CDR3 is CASSGRVLAGRDEQFF. In nucleotides, the CDR3 is TGTGCCAGCAGCGGTCGGGTCCTAGCGGGACGCGACGAGCAGTTCTTC. The J gene is TRBJ2-1, the V gene TRBV9; 9 bases are a match to TRBD2. The CDR3 is 16 residues long. The germline V gene encodes CDR1 SGDLS and CDR2 YYNGEE. Trimming cost V 3 bases and J 10 bases; bases outside gene matches: 14.

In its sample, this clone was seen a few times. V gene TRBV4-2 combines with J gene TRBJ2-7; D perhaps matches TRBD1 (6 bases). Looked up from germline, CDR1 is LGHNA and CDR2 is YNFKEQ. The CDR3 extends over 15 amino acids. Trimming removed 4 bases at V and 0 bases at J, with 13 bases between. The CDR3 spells CASSLHRDNSYEQYF. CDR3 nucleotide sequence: TGTGCCAGCAGCCTCCATAGGGACAACTCCTACGAGCAGTACTTC.

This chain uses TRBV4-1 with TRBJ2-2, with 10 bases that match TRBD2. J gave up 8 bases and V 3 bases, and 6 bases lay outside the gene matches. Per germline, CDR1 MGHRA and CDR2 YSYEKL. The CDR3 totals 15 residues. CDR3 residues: CASSHPPGLAGELFF. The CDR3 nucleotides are TGCGCCAGCAGCCATCCTCCGGGACTAGCGGGGGAGCTGTTTTTT.

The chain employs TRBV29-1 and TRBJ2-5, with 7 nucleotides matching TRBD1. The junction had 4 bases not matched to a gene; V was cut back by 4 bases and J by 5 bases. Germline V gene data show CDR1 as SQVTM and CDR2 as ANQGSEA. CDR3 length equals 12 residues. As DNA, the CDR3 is TGCAGCGTTGGACAGGGATGGGAGACCCAGTACTTC. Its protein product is CSVGQGWETQYF.

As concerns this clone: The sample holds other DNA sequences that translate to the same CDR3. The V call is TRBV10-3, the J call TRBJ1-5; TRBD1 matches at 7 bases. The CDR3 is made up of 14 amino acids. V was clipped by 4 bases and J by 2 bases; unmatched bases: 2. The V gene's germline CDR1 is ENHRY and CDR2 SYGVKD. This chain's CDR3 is CAISGGQGNQPQHF. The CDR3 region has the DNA TGTGCCATCAGTGGAGGACAGGGCAATCAGCCCCAGCATTTT.

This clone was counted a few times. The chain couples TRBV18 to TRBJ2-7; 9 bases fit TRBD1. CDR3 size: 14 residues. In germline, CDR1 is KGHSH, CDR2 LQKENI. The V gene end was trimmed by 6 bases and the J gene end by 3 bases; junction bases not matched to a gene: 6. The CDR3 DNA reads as TGTGCCAGCTCCACAGGGGGCGGTAACTACGAGCAGTACTTC. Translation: CASSTGGGNYEQYF.

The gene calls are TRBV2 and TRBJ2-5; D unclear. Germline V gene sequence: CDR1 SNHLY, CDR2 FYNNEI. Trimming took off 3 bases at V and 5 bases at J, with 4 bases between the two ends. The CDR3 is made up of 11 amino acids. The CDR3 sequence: CASSEEETQYF. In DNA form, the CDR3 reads TGTGCCAGCAGTGAGGAGGAGACCCAGTACTTC.

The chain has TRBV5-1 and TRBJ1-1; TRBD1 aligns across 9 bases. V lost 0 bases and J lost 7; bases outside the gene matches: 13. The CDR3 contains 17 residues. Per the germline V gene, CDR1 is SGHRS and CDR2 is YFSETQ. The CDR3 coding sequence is TGCGCCAGCAGCTTGGCCCCCGGGACAGGGAACTCGAATGAAGCTTTCTTT. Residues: CASSLAPGTGNSNEAFF.

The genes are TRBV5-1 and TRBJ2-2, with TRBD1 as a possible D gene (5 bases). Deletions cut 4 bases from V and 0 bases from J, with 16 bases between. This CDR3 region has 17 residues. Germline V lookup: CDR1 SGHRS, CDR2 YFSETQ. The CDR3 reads CASSTQPQGTNTGELFF. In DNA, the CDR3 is TGCGCCAGCAGCACCCAACCCCAGGGTACGAACACCGGGGAGCTGTTTTTT.